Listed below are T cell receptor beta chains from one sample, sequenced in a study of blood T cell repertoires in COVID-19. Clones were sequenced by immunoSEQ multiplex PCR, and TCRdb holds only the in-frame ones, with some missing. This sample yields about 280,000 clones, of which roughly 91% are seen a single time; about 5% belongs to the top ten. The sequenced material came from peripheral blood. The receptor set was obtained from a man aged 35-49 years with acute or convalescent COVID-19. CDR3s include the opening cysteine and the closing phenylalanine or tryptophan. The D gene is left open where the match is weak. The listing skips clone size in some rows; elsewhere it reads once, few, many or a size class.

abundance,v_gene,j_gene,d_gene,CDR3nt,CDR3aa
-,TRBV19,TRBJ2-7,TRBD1,TGTGCCAGTAGTATAAGGACAGGGGCCTTCTTCTCCTACGAGCAGTACTTC,CASSIRTGAFFSYEQYF
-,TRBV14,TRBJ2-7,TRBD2,TGTGCCAGCAGCCGACTAGCGGGGGACGCCTACGAGCAGTACTTC,CASSRLAGDAYEQYF
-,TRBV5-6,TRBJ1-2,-,TGTGCCAGCAGTCCACGTTCAGGGGCCATTAACTATGGCTACACCTTC,CASSPRSGAINYGYTF
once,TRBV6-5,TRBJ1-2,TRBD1,TGTGCCAGCAGGATGGGACAGGCGGCTAACTATGGCTACACCTTC,CASRMGQAANYGYTF
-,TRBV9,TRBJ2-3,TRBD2,TGTGCCAGCAGCGCCGCCATGAAGCGGGGGGGCGGGGATACGCAGTATTTT,CASSAAMKRGGGDTQYF
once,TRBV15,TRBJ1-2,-,TGTGCCACCAGCAGAGATATCGGAGGTACGGATGGCTACACCTTC,CATSRDIGGTDGYTF
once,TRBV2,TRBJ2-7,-,TGTGCCAGCATGCGACAGACCATAGACGAGCAGTACTTC,CASMRQTIDEQYF
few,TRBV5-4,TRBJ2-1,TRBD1,TGTGCCAGCAGCTTAAGGGACAGCTACAATGAGCAGTTCTTC,CASSLRDSYNEQFF
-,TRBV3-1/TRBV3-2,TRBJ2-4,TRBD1,TGTGCCAGCAGCGGGGCGGGGACAGGGGGTTACATTCAGTACTTC,CASSGAGTGGYIQYF
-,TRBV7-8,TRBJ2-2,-,TGTGCCAGCAGCTTATTAACGGGGAACACCGGGGAGCTGTTTTTT,CASSLLTGNTGELFF
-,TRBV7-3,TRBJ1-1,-,TGTGCCAGCAGCTCCCACAGGGACACTGAAGCTTTCTTT,CASSSHRDTEAFF
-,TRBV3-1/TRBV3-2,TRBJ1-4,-,TGTGCCAGCAGCCCGGGAGGTTCAACTAATGAAAAACTGTTTTTT,CASSPGGSTNEKLFF
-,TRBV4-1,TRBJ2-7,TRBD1,TGCGCCAGCAGCCAAGGCGGGACAGGAACCTGGGAGCAGTACTTC,CASSQGGTGTWEQYF
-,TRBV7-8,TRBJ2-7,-,TGTGCCAGCAGCTTGTCAGGGCCTCGCTACGAGCAGTACTTC,CASSLSGPRYEQYF
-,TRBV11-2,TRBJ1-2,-,TGTGCCAGCAGCTTATACGCGGGATCGGGTGGCTACACCTTC,CASSLYAGSGGYTF
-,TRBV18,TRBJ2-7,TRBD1,TGTGCCAGCTCACCGGACAGGGACTACGAGCAGTACTTC,CASSPDRDYEQYF
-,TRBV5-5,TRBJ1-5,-,TGTGCCAGCAGCTTGAGGGGGACGATTGGTCAGCCCCAGCATTTT,CASSLRGTIGQPQHF
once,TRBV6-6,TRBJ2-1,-,TGTGCCAGCAGTGGCAGGGGAAATGAGCAGTTCTTC,CASSGRGNEQFF
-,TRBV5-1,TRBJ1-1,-,TGCGCCAGCACCCTTGAAGGGGGCACTGAAGCTTTCTTT,CASTLEGGTEAFF
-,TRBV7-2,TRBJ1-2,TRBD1,TGTGCCAGCAGCCAGGACAGGAACTATGGCTACACCTTC,CASSQDRNYGYTF
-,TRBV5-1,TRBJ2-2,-,TGCGCCAGCAGCTTGGACTTTCCCGGGGAGCTGTTTTTT,CASSLDFPGELFF
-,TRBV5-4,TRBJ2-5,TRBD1,TGTGCCAGCAGCCCTAGACAGGGGGATGGAGAGACCCAGTACTTC,CASSPRQGDGETQYF
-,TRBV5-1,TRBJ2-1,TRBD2,TGCGCCAGCAGCTTGGCCGGACTAGAAGAGGGTGAGCAGTTCTTC,CASSLAGLEEGEQFF
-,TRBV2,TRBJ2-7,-,TGTGCCAGCAGTCGACAGGAGTTCTACGAGCAGTACTTC,CASSRQEFYEQYF
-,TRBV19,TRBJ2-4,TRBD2,TGTGCCACTCATAGCGGGGGGGGTTACAAAAACATTCAGTACTTC,CATHSGGGYKNIQYF
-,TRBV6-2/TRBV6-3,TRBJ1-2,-,TGTGCCAGCAGTTACTCGGAGTACACTAACTATGGCTACACCTTC,CASSYSEYTNYGYTF
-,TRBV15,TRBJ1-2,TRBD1,TGTGCCACCAGCATCCGAGGGGGCGCGATTGGCTACACCTTC,CATSIRGGAIGYTF
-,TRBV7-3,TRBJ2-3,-,TGTGCCAGCAGCTTAAGGGCCGATCCTAGCACAGATACGCAGTATTTT,CASSLRADPSTDTQYF
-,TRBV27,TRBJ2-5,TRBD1,TGTGCCAGCAGTGACAACAGGGGGGCCGAGACCCAGTACTTC,CASSDNRGAETQYF
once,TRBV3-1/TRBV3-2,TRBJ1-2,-,TGTGCCAGCAGCCAAAGAGGGTCCTATGGCTACACCTTC,CASSQRGSYGYTF
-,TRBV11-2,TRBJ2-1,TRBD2,TGTGCCAGCAGCTTACTAGCGGGGGGGCCGGACAATGAGCAGTTCTTC,CASSLLAGGPDNEQFF
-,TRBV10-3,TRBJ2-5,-,TGTGCCATCAGTGAGTCGTTCGGGGTGAAGGAGACCCAGTACTTC,CAISESFGVKETQYF
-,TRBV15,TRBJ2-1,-,TGTGCCACCAGCAGAGGTGACCAGGGATCAAGCTCCTACAATGAGCAGTTCTTC,CATSRGDQGSSSYNEQFF
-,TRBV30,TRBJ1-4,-,TGTGCCTGGAGTGTAAGGCGGGGGGAAAAACTGTTTTTT,CAWSVRRGEKLFF
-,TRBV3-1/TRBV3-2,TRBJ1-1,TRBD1,TGTGCCAGCAGCCAAGAGACAGGGCGGACTGAAGCTTTCTTT,CASSQETGRTEAFF
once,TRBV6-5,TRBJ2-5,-,TGTGCCAGCAGTTACCGGACAGTAGAAGAGACCCAGTACTTC,CASSYRTVEETQYF
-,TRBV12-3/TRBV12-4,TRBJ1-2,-,TGTGCCAGCAGTTTAACCTTCGAGGGTGGCTACACCTTC,CASSLTFEGGYTF
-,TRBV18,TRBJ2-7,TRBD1,TGTGCCAGCTCAGGGACAGGGGGGTACTACGAGCAGTACTTC,CASSGTGGYYEQYF
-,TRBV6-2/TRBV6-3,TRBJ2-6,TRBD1,TGTGCCAGCAGTACACCATCCAGGGACAGAACTGAGGGCGTCCTGACTTTC,CASSTPSRDRTEGVLTF
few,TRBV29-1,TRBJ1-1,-,TGCAGCGTGGGAACGGACAGCTACACTGAAGCTTTCTTT,CSVGTDSYTEAFF
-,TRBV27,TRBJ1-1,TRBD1,TGTGCCAGCAGTCCCCGACAGGGGATCACTGAAGCTTTCTTT,CASSPRQGITEAFF
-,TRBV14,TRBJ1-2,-,TGTGCCAGCAGCCACGGGGGAGGAGCAAGGTTCGAGTATGGCTACACCTTC,CASSHGGGARFEYGYTF
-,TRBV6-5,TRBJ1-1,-,TGTGCCAGCAGTTTCAGGGGAGAGGACACTGAAGCTTTCTTT,CASSFRGEDTEAFF
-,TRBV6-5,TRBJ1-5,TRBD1,TGTGCCAGCAGGGATCGACAGGGGTATCAGCCCCAGCATTTT,CASRDRQGYQPQHF
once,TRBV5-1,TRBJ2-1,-,TGCGCCAGCAGCTCCGACTTCGGTGAGCAGTTCTTC,CASSSDFGEQFF
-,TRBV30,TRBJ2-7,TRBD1,TGTGCCTGGAGCTTACAGGGGATTACCTACGAGCAGTACTTC,CAWSLQGITYEQYF
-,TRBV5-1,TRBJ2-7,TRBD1,TGCGCCAGCAGGCCCACCGGGACAGCCCTCTACGAGCAGTACTTC,CASRPTGTALYEQYF
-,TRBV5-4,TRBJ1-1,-,TGTGCCAGCAGCTTGGGGGGGGTGATGAACACTGAAGCTTTCTTT,CASSLGGVMNTEAFF
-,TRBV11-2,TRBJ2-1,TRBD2,TGTGCCAGCAGCGGGCTAGCGGGGGGGTCCTTCTACAATGAGCAGTTCTTC,CASSGLAGGSFYNEQFF
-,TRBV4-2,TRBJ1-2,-,TGTGCCAGCAGCCAAGGATCAGGGGAAAGAACCTTC,CASSQGSGERTF
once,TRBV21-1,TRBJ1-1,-,TGTGCCAGCAGCAGGGGGGGACCGGGGAACACTGAAGCTTTCTTT,CASSRGGPGNTEAFF
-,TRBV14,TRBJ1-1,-,TGTGCCAGCAGCCAAGTCAGGGGCCCGGGGACTGAAGCTTTCTTT,CASSQVRGPGTEAFF
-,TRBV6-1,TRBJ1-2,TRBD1,TGTGCCAGCAGTGAGCAAGGGACAGGGATCAACTATGGCTACACCTTC,CASSEQGTGINYGYTF
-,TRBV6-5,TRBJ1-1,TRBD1,TGTGCCAGCACCAGACAGGGGTTCACTGAAGCTTTCTTT,CASTRQGFTEAFF
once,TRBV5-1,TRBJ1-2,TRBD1,TGCGCCAGCAGCCCCTCGGCCTCAGGGGGCGGCTACACCTTC,CASSPSASGGGYTF
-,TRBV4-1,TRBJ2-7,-,TGCGCCAGCAGCGACGGGGGAAACGAGCAGTACTTC,CASSDGGNEQYF
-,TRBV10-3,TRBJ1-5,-,TGTGCCACCGCAGGGGCGGATCAGCCCCAGCATTTT,CATAGADQPQHF
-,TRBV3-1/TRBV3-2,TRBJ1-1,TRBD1,TGTGCCAGCAGCCAAAGGACAGGCAACACTGAAGCTTTCTTT,CASSQRTGNTEAFF
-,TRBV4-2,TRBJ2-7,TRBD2,TGTGCCAGCAGCCAAGAAGCGGGGGGGCCGTTCGAGCAGTACTTC,CASSQEAGGPFEQYF
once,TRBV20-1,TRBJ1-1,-,TGCAGTGGGCAGGGGAATACTGAAGCTTTCTTT,CSGQGNTEAFF